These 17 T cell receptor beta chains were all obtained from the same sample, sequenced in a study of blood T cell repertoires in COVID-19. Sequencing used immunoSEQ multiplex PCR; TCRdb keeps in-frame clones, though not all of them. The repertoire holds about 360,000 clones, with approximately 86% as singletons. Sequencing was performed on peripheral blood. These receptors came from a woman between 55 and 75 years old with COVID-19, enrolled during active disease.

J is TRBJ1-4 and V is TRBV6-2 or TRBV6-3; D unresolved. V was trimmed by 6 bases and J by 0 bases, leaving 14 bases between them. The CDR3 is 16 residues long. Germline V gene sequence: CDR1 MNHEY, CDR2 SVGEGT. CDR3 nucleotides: TGTGCCAGCAGCTGGCTTCCCACAGCAACTAATGAAAAACTGTTTTTT. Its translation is CASSWLPTATNEKLFF.

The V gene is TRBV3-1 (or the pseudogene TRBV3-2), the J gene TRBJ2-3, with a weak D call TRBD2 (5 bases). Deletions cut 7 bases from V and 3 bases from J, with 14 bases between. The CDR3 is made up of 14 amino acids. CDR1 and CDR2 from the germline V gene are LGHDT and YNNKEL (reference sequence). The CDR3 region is CASKQRLSTDTQYF. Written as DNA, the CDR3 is TGTGCCAGCAAACAGCGGCTTAGTACAGATACGCAGTATTTT.

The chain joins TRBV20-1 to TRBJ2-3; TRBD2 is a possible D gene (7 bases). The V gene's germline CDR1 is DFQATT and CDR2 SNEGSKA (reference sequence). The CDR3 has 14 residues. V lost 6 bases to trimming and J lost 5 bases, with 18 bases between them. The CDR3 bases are TGCAGTGCCAGTAAATCGGGGGGCAAAGATACGCAGTATTTT. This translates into CSASKSGGKDTQYF.

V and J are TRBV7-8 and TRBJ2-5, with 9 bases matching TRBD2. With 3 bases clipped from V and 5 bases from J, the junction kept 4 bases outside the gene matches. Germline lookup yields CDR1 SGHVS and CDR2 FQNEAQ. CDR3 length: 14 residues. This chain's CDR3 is CASSFLAGGETQYF. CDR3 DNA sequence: TGTGCCAGCAGCTTCTTGGCGGGGGGGGAGACCCAGTACTTC. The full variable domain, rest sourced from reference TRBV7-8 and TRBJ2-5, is GAGVSQSPRYKVAKRGQDVALRCDPISGHVSLFWYQQALGQGPEFLTYFQNEAQLDKSGLPSDRFFAERPEGSVSTLKIQRTQQEDSAVYLCASSFLAGGETQYFGPGTRLLVL.

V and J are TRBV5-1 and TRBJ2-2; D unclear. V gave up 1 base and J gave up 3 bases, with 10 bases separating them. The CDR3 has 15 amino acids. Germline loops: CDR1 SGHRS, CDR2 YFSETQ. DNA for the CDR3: TGCGCCAGCAGCTTGAACAGACAAGACACCGGGGAGCTGTTTTTT. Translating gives CASSLNRQDTGELFF. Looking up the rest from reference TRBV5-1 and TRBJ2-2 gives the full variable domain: KAGVTQTPRYLIKTRGQQVTLSCSPISGHRSVSWYQQTPGQGLQFLFEYFSETQRNKGNFPGRFSGRQFSNSRSEMNVSTLELGDSALYLCASSLNRQDTGELFFGEGSRLTVL.

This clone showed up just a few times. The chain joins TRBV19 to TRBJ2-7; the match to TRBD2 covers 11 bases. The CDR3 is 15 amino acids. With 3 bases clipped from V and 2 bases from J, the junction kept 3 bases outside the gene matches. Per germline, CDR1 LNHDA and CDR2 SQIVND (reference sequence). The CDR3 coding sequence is TGTGCCAGTAGTATGCTACTAGCGGGGGCCTACGAGCAGTACTTC. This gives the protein CASSMLLAGAYEQYF. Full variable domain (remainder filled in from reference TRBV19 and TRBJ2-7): DGGITQSPKYLFRKEGQNVTLSCEQNLNHDAMYWYRQDPGQGLRLIYYSQIVNDFQKGDIAEGYSVSREKKESFPLTVTSAQKNPTAFYLCASSMLLAGAYEQYFGPGTRLTVT.

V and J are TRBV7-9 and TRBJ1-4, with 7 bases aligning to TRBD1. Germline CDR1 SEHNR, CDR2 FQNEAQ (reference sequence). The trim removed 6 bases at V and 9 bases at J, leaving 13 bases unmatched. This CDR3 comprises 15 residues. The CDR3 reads CASRFGQDPNQKLFF. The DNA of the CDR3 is TGTGCCAGCAGATTCGGACAGGATCCAAATCAAAAACTGTTTTTT.

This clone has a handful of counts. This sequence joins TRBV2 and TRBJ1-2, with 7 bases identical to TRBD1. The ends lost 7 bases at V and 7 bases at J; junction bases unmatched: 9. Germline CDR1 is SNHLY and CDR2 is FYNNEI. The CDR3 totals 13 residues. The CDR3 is CASIYTGDSGYTF. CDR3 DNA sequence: TGTGCCAGCATTTATACAGGGGATAGTGGCTACACCTTC.

For the CDR3, the DNA is TGCGCCACCTCCGGGGGGACCTACGAGCAGTACTTC. Protein: CATSGGTYEQYF. This chain connects TRBV10-1 to TRBJ2-7; 7 bases are a match to TRBD2. The CDR3 contains 12 residues. The germline CDR1 and CDR2 sequences are WNHNN and SYGVQD (reference sequence). Trimming took 10 bases from V and 2 from J; bases not matched to a gene: 5.

CDR3 protein: CASSMTGTGLNYGYTF. CDR3 in DNA: TGTGCCAGTAGTATGACCGGGACAGGGCTCAACTATGGCTACACCTTC. The genes are TRBV19 and TRBJ1-2, with 9 nucleotides matching TRBD1. Germline assignment: CDR1 LNHDA and CDR2 SQIVND (reference sequence). V lost 3 bases, J lost 2 bases, and 7 bases stayed unmatched. The CDR3 consists of 16 residues.

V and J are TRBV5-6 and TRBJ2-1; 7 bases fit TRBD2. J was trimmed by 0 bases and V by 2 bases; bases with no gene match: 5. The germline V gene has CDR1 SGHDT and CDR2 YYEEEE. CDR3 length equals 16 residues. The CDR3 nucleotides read TGTGCCAGCAGCTTAGGCGGGGGAAGCTCCTACAATGAGCAGTTCTTC. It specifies CASSLGGGSSYNEQFF.

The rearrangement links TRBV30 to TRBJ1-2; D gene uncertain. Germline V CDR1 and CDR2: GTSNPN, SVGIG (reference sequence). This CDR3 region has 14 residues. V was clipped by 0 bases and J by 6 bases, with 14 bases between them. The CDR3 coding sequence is TGTGCCTGGAGTGTACTGTCAGGATGGGATGGCTACACCTTC. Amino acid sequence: CAWSVLSGWDGYTF.

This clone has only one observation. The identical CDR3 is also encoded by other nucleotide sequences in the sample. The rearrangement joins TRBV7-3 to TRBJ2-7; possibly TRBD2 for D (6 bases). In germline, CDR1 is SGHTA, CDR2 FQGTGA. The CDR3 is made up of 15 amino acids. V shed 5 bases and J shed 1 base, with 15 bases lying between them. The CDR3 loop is CASSPSGGSSYEQYF. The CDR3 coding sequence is TGTGCCAGCAGCCCATCCGGAGGGTCTTCCTACGAGCAGTACTTC.

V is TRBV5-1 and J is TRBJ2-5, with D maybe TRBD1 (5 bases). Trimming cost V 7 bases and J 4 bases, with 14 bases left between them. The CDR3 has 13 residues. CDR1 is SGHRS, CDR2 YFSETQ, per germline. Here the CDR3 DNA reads TGCGCCAGCGGAGACAGTTTCGTAGAGACCCAGTACTTC. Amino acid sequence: CASGDSFVETQYF.

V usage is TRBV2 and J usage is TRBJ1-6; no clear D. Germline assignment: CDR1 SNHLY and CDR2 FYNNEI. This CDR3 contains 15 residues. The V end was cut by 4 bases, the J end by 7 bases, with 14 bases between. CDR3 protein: CASSVGLPENSPLHF. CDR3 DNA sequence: TGTGCCAGCAGTGTCGGCCTCCCGGAGAATTCACCCCTCCACTTT.

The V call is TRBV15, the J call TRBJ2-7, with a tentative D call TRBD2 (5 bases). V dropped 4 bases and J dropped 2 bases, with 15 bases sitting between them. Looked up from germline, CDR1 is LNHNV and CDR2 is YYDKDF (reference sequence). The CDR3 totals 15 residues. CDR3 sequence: CATSTEGAAAYEQYF. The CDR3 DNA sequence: TGTGCCACCAGCACAGAGGGAGCGGCAGCCTACGAGCAGTACTTC.

The CDR3 loop reads CAIRQGANEQYF. CDR3 nucleotide sequence: TGTGCCATCAGACAGGGGGCGAACGAGCAGTACTTC. This sequence joins TRBV10-3 and TRBJ2-7; 9 bases align to TRBD1. The germline CDR1 and CDR2 sequences are ENHRY and SYGVKD. This CDR3 spans 12 amino acids. V dropped 6 bases and J dropped 5; count of bases not matched to a gene: 2.